This T cell receptor (beta chain) derives from a study of a mutant IDH1 vaccine in newly diagnosed glioma (dated by TCRdb to about 2021). Notes on the research overall: Of the approximately 30 treated patients, around 62% were male and around 38% were female, and a mean age of 40.4 years was recorded. Prior to enrollment, standard therapy consisting of radiotherapy alone, temozolomide alone, or radiochemotherapy with temozolomide had been administered to patients, with the combination being received by most patients. Peripheral blood was drawn at six visits: V03 (baseline), V05, V07, V10, V12 and V13. Longitudinal TCRB deep sequencing was done for 25 to 30 treated patients, wherever samples were available for exploratory analyses. The research as a whole found: The authors stated that sample limitations prevented analyses of patient blood samples from being reproduced. Changes in the top peripheral T cell clonotypes picked up by TCRB sequencing did not appear to be linked to pseudoprogression. Across multiple MHC alleles, vaccine-induced immune responses were seen in around 93% of patients. Availability determined which PBMC samples were chosen for TCRB deep sequencing.

The library relied on the immunoSEQ multiplex PCR assay. Following the manufacturer's protocol, the hsTCRB Kit was used to amplify rearranged TCR beta chain sequences. TCRB libraries were sequenced on an Illumina MiSeq. In the source study's methods: Demultiplexing, trimming and gene mapping were performed with the kit vendor's proprietary platform. Here the immuneACCESS table is served through TCRdb, limited to in-frame sequences with V and J called. Missing clones are a known gap in these copies; in checked studies unresolved V genes cover under half, and the rest lacks a known reason. V and J calls and clone size follow that table, whereas D and trimming were derived from the DNA. This sample holds some 90,000 clones; approximately 80% were observed only once. The top ten constitute about 5.6% of the sample. With respect to this clone: The antigen it recognizes is unknown. Within one base of it there is no much larger clone, and no base qualities were kept.

The sample's time point label, in plain terms: baseline, week 1 (first vaccination visit). What this sample's treatment or condition label stands for: pre-vaccination baseline after standard-of-care therapy. Donors had newly diagnosed WHO grade 3 or 4 IDH1-mutant astrocytomas with loss of nuclear ATRX. The samples were drawn from NOA16, a multicentre, single-arm, open-label phase I trial in Germany that tested a mutant IDH1 peptide vaccine in humans for the first time. For immunogenicity testing, the blood drawn at visit V03 was used as the baseline sample. Genomic DNA for TCRB sequencing was extracted from EDTA blood using the DNeasy Blood and Tissue Kit. The TCR originated in a man aged 35 to 55 with glioma. Some clones in this sample may be carry-over from other donors' samples. Sequenced here: PBMCs, sampled from a glioma patient treated with radiotherapy, temozolomide or both.

The nucleotides read TGTGCCAGCTCACGGGACACGGTTAGTCTGAACACTGAAGCTTTCTTT. Its protein product is CASSRDTVSLNTEAFF. The sequence links TRBV18 to TRBJ1-1; perhaps TRBD1 is the D gene, with 6 bases matching. The germline V gene provides CDR1 KGHSH and CDR2 LQKENI. Taken from cysteine to phenylalanine, the CDR3 has 16 residues. Just the 48-base CDR3 DNA is kept, in frame starting at base 1. The trim is 4 bases for V and 0 bases for J, with a gap of 15 bases between the germline ends.